This T cell receptor beta chain was identified during a study of PD-L1 blockade in urothelial cancer (dated by TCRdb to 2016 to 2017). Notes on the research overall: Therapy was started around 2014 for all patients, and atezolizumab 1,200 mg was administered intravenously every 3 weeks. Nine or ten patients reached durable clinical benefit, while about 19 patients did not. Somatic, immune and clinical correlates of response to PD-L1 blockade with atezolizumab in urothelial cancer were the focus of an exploratory multi-omic analysis. Pretreatment tumor samples and matched peripheral blood, collected serially before and after atezolizumab treatment, underwent TCR sequencing. About 90% of the 29 patients were males with bladder-origin urothelial cancer, and 18 of 29 reported a prior smoking history. Just over 28 patients had pretreatment blood TCR-seq, about 25 had at least one posttreatment blood collection, and about 25 had tumor TCR-seq. Blood samples gave median yields of roughly 150,000 T cells and 80,000 to 90,000 unique TCRs, along with a median clonality of around 0.08. An ECOG performance status of 0 or 1 was recorded for the patients, and 0 to 3 prior chemotherapy regimens had been received by the patients. Durable clinical benefit was defined as a progression-free survival longer than 6 months, and TCR features were additionally tested against progression-free survival and overall survival. In the same patients, pretreatment tumors underwent whole exome sequencing and RNA sequencing in addition to TCR sequencing. Blood samples were analyzed at two time points: 3 weeks after treatment start (second dose) and 6 weeks after treatment start.

Notes on this clone: No antigen is known for it. It has no much larger one-base neighbor in the sample; base qualities were not kept.

Paper-wide results and their limitations: Improved progression-free and overall survival was associated with having pretreatment peripheral blood TCR clonality below the median. At 3 weeks after the start of treatment, tumor-associated TCR clones in peripheral blood had expanded more in patients with durable benefit (n ≈ 20, p = 0.022). Because of the small sample size (n ≈ 30) and the many exploratory analyses performed, the results are intended to be regarded as hypothesis-generating.

Each PCR received spiked-in synthetic TCR analog templates so that absolute template abundance could be estimated from read counts. Using the immunoSEQ assay, TCRbeta CDR3 regions were amplified from genomic DNA with bias-controlled V and J gene primers. Rearranged TCRbeta segments were sequenced at approximately 20X coverage. The published analysis was carried out like this. Sequencing errors were corrected by clustering and CDR3s were annotated against IMGT to assign V, D and J genes. Out-of-frame and stop-codon sequences were excluded, and only productive TCRbeta rearrangements were used in downstream analyses. Clonality was computed as one minus Shannon entropy normalized by the log of the number of unique productive sequences. Fisher's exact test with Benjamini-Hochberg correction, using a cutoff of adjusted p below 0.01, was how clones that differed between time points or between blood and tumor were identified. Entries here come from immuneACCESS through TCRdb and include only in-frame sequences with V and J called. Some clones fail to appear in such tables; in the studies checked, an unresolved V gene covers under half of the shortfall, and the cause of the remainder is unknown. Clonal size and the V and J genes are those of that table, whereas D and trimming came from the DNA. This sample holds tens of thousands of clones; about 90% were observed only once. The biggest ten clones account for about 15% of the sample.

V is cut back by 3 bases and J by 4 bases, with 3 bases in the junction unmatched. Including cysteine and phenylalanine, the CDR3 has 14 amino acids. The entry retains the CDR3 DNA only, 42 bases that are in frame from base 1. Reading the germline V gene gives CDR1 WSHSY and CDR2 SAAADI. The sample's time point label is to be understood as: pretreatment peripheral blood. The cohort comprised roughly 30 patients with locally advanced or metastatic urothelial carcinoma treated at Memorial Sloan Kettering on a trial protocol. Peripheral blood mononuclear cells were collected pretreatment and during treatment, with between 1 and 8 total time points obtained per patient. The Qiagen DNeasy Blood extraction kit was used to purify genomic DNA from total PBMCs and tumor samples. PBMCs were collected pretreatment and during treatment, and were isolated and stored as previously described.

The rearranged chain carries TRBV10-2 and TRBJ2-3, with 8 bases matching TRBD2. The receptor was isolated from a man aged 60 to 69 with urothelial cancer. Sequencing was performed on PBMCs, taken around atezolizumab (anti-PD-L1) treatment. The nucleotides read TGCGCCAGCAGTGACGGGACTAGAGCAGATACGCAGTATTTT. It translates to CASSDGTRADTQYF.